Detailed here is one TCR beta chain. Per the study methods: Nucleated cell number was recorded as an estimate derived from reference gene primer amplification. Produced via immunoSEQ multiplex PCR; TCRdb's table is partial and in-frame only. V and J calls and clone size follow that table, whereas D and trimming were derived from the DNA. The top ten hold roughly an eighth of the sample, which has approximately 70,000 clones, around 76% seen once. The sample is drawn from a study of blood T cell repertoires in COVID-19. Study-level information: Whether acute or convalescent, the COVID-19 samples came from the United States, Italy and Spain. The cDNA or gDNA used as material had been derived from T cells, B-cell-depleted T cells, or PBMCs.

The sequence was collected from a woman older than 75 with acute or convalescent COVID-19. Sequencing input: peripheral blood.

CDR3 DNA: TGCAGTGCTAGTAGGCAGGGGGCCCCTATTCAGTACTTC. The encoded protein is CSASRQGAPIQYF. The rearrangement links TRBV20-1 to TRBJ2-4; 8 nucleotides agree with TRBD1. Germline CDR1 reads DFQATT; CDR2 reads SNEGSKA (reference sequence). V dropped 3 bases and J dropped 10; count of bases not matched to a gene: 8. The CDR3 covers 13 residues.